Each of the 9 T cell receptor beta chains below was sequenced from the same sample in a study of T cell repertoires in cytomegalovirus infection. MiXCR, applied by TCRdb to the reads, yields one record per CDR3 protein. The repertoire holds about 100,000 distinct CDR3 sequences, with 20% to 25% as singletons. The specimen was CD8+ T cells from PBMCs. These receptors all come from a human donor in good health (CMV status not recorded). Some clones in this sample may be carry-over from other donors' samples.

This clonotype has a handful of counts. The V gene is TRBV6-2 or TRBV6-3, the J gene TRBJ1-2; TRBD1 matches at 11 bases. This CDR3 comprises 16 residues. CDR1 and CDR2 (germline): MNHEY, SVGEGT. V gave up 4 bases and J gave up 7 bases; unmatched junction bases: 11. The CDR3 bases are TGTGCCAGCAGTTCGGTGGACAGGGGGCTAGAATCTGGCTACACCTTC. This codes for CASSSVDRGLESGYTF.

On this clonotype itself: The junction departs from the called germline gene at one end, perhaps through a read error. The chain carries TRBV12-3 or TRBV12-4 and TRBJ2-1; D gene uncertain. The CDR3 runs 11 residues. CDR3 loop: CANSFTGEQFF. The CDR3 DNA sequence: TGTGCCAACAGTTTCACTGGTGAGCAGTTCTTC.

J is TRBJ2-2 and V is TRBV5-6; a possible D gene is TRBD1 (6 bases). The germline gives CDR1 SGHDT, CDR2 YYEEEE. CDR3 length: 14 residues. V lost 2 bases to trimming and J lost 4 bases, with 9 bases between them. CDR3 sequence reads: CASSFGTSTGELFF. CDR3 sequence (DNA): TGTGCCAGCAGCTTCGGGACATCCACCGGGGAGCTGTTTTTT. Full variable domain (rest looked up from reference TRBV5-6 and TRBJ2-2): DAGVTQSPTHLIKTRGQQVTLRCSPKSGHDTVSWYQQALGQGPQFIFQYYEEEERQRGNFPDRFSGHQFPNYSSELNVNALLLGDSALYLCASSFGTSTGELFFGEGSRLTVL.

V gene TRBV7-9 combines with J gene TRBJ2-1; D not certain. Germline-derived CDR1 and CDR2 are SEHNR and FQNEAQ (reference sequence). V dropped 4 bases and J dropped 9 bases, with 16 bases sitting between them. CDR3 size: 14 residues. The DNA for the CDR3 is TGTGCCAGCAGCTCTACCCCCTATGCGGCTGAGCAGTTCTTC. Translating it yields CASSSTPYAAEQFF.

This clonotype was seen more than once but under ten times. The chain combines TRBV20-1 with TRBJ2-1; a possible D gene is TRBD2 (5 bases). The CDR3 runs 14 residues. Between the trimmed V and J ends, which lost 5 bases and 4 bases, there was a span of 15 bases. In germline, CDR1 is DFQATT, CDR2 SNEGSKA (reference sequence). The DNA of the CDR3 is TGCAGTGCTGCCGCGGAGGTGGGGTACAATGAGCAGTTCTTC. As protein: CSAAAEVGYNEQFF.

CDR3 loop: CASSLGQGAGNQPQHF. CDR3 DNA: TGTGCCAGCAGTCTTGGACAGGGGGCCGGCAATCAGCCCCAGCATTTT. V is TRBV27 and J is TRBJ1-5, with 11 bases that match TRBD1. CDR1 and CDR2 from the germline V gene are MNHEY and SMNVEV (reference sequence). The CDR3 is 16 amino acids. Unmatched junction bases numbered 5, after V lost 5 bases and J lost 2 bases.

A few counts support this clonotype. V is TRBV4-1 and J is TRBJ1-6; D ambiguous. The germline CDR1 and CDR2 sequences are MGHRA and YSYEKL. This CDR3 spans 15 amino acids. V dropped 0 bases and J dropped 8 bases, with 11 bases sitting between them. CDR3: CASSQEAANYSPLHF. DNA of the CDR3: TGCGCCAGCAGCCAAGAAGCAGCAAATTATTCACCCCTCCACTTT.

The chain is built from TRBV4-3 and TRBJ2-3, with TRBD2 identical over 9 bases. The V gene's germline CDR1 is LGHNA and CDR2 YSLEER. J lost 5 bases, V lost 2 bases, and 11 bases had no gene match. This CDR3 has 17 amino acids. The CDR3 DNA sequence: TGCGCCAGCAGCCAACTCGTCGCTAGCGGGAATAAAGATACGCAGTATTTT. Protein product: CASSQLVASGNKDTQYF.

This clonotype occurred many times. The chain carries TRBV7-2 and TRBJ2-3, with 13 bases matching TRBD2. Unmatched junction bases numbered 5, after V lost 0 bases and J lost 5 bases. This CDR3 comprises 17 residues. CDR1 and CDR2 from the germline V gene are SGHTA and FQGNSA. The CDR3 protein is CASSLAGTSGIIDTQYF. The CDR3 DNA follows: TGTGCCAGCAGCTTAGCGGGGACTAGCGGGATCATAGATACGCAGTATTTT.